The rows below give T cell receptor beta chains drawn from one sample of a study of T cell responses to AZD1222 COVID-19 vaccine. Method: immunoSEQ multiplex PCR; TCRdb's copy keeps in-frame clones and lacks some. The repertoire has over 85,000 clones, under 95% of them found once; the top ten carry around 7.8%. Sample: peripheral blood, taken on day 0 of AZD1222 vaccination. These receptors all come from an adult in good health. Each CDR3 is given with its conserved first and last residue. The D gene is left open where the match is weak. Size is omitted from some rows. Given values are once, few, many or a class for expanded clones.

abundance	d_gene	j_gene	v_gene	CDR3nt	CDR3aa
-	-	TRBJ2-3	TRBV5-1	TGCGCCAGCAGCCGCGGGACAGATACGCAGTATTTT	CASSRGTDTQYF
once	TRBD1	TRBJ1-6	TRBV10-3	TGTGCCATCAGTGAGACACAGACAGGGACTAATTCACCCCTCCACTTT	CAISETQTGTNSPLHF
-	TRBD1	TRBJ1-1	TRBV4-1	TGCGCCAGCAGCCAGGACAGGGGAAACACTGAAGCTTTCTTT	CASSQDRGNTEAFF
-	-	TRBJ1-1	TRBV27	TGTGCCAGCAGTTACAAGGGGTGGACTGAAGCTTTCTTT	CASSYKGWTEAFF
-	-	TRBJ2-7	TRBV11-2	TGTGCCAGCAGCCCACAAGCACTCTACGAGCAGTACTTC	CASSPQALYEQYF
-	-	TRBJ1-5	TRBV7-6	TGTGCCAGCAGCTCAGAGTGGAATCAGCCCCAGCATTTT	CASSSEWNQPQHF
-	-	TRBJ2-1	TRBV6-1	TGTGCCAGCAGTGAGACCGGGACATCCTCCTACAATGAGCAGTTCTTC	CASSETGTSSYNEQFF
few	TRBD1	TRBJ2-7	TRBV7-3	TGTGCCAGCAGCAATACAGGGGGCGCCGGAAACGAGCAGTACTTC	CASSNTGGAGNEQYF
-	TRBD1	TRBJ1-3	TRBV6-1	TGTGCCAGCAGTGAAGCATTGGGGACAGGGCCGTCAGGAAACACCATATATTTT	CASSEALGTGPSGNTIYF
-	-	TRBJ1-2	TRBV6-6	TGTGCCAGCAGTTACTCGACCTTCTATGGCTACACCTTC	CASSYSTFYGYTF
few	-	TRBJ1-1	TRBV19	TGTGCCAGTAGTATAGCGCCAGGGGCATCCACTGAAGCTTTCTTT	CASSIAPGASTEAFF
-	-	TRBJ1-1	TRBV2	TGTGCCAGCAGTCCCCCGGCGCTCACTGAAGCTTTCTTT	CASSPPALTEAFF
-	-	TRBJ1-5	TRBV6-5	TGTGCCAGCAGTTACTCGAGCAGGGCTCAGCCCCAGCATTTT	CASSYSSRAQPQHF
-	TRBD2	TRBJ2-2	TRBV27	TGTGCCAGCAGTTTCGGGACTAGGAACACCGGGGAGCTGTTTTTT	CASSFGTRNTGELFF
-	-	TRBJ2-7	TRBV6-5	TGTGCCAGCAGCCTAGTCCCCTCCTGGGTCTACGAGCAGTACTTC	CASSLVPSWVYEQYF
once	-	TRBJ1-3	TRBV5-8	TGTGCCAGCAGCTCGGCCCGGCGATTCGGAAACACCATATATTTT	CASSSARRFGNTIYF
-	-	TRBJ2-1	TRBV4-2	TGTGCCAGCAGCCAAGAGGAGGGGGTTTCCTACAATGAGCAGTTCTTC	CASSQEEGVSYNEQFF
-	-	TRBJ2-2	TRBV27	TGTGCCAGCAGTTCCACACGGAACACCGGGGAGCTGTTTTTT	CASSSTRNTGELFF
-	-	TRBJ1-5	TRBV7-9	TGTGCCAGCAGCCTGACAGGTTACAATCAGCCCCAGCATTTT	CASSLTGYNQPQHF
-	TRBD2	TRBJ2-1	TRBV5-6	TGTGCCAGCAGCCGGGGGGGCCACAGCTCCTACAATGAGCAGTTCTTC	CASSRGGHSSYNEQFF
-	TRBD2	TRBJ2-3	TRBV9	TGTGCCAGCAGCGCTGAGCGGGGGACTACTCCTACGCAGTATTTT	CASSAERGTTPTQYF
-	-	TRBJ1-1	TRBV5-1	TGCGCCAGCAGCTTGACAGAGGATGAAGCTTTCTTT	CASSLTEDEAFF
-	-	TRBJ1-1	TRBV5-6	TGTGCCAGCAGCCAATCACTTTCGGTCACTGAAGCTTTCTTT	CASSQSLSVTEAFF
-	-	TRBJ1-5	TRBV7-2	TGTGCCAGCAGCTCATTGGCAGGGACAATACAGCCCCAGCATTTT	CASSSLAGTIQPQHF
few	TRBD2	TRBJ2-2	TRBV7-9	TGTGCCAGCAGCCACTCTCCTGGCGGGGGGGCTCCCGGGGAGCTGTTTTTT	CASSHSPGGGAPGELFF
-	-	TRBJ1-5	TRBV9	TGTGCCAGCAGCGCGGACGTAAATCAGCCCCAGCATTTT	CASSADVNQPQHF
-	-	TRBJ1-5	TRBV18	TGTGCCAGCTCACAAGGCAGGGAAGCTCAGCCCCAGCATTTT	CASSQGREAQPQHF
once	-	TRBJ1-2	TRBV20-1	TGCAGTGCTAGTTCTTGGGGGGTCGAAGGCTACACCTTC	CSASSWGVEGYTF
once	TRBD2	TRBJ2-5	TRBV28	TGTGCCAGCAGCCGGACTAGCGGGGGGTTGGAGACCCAGTACTTC	CASSRTSGGLETQYF
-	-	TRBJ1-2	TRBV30	TGTGCCGAGGAGCACATGGGGGAAGGAATCTATGGCTACACCTTC	CAEEHMGEGIYGYTF
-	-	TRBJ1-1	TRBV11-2	TGTGCCAGCAGCTTAGCGGGCTACACTGAAGCTTTCTTT	CASSLAGYTEAFF
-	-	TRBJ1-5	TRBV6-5	TGTGCCAGCAGACCCGCGGGTAGCAATCAGCCCCAGCATTTT	CASRPAGSNQPQHF
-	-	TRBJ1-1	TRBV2	TGTGCCAGCAGTATTTCCCCGAGTACTGAAGCTTTCTTT	CASSISPSTEAFF
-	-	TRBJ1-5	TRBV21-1	TGTGCCAGCAGCAAACCACCCCCCGGGACAGGGCGTAGCAATCAGCCCCAGCATTTT	CASSKPPPGTGRSNQPQHF
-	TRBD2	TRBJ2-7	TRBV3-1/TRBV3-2	TGTGCCAGCAGCCAAGGGACTAGCGGGGGCTACGAGCAGTACTTC	CASSQGTSGGYEQYF
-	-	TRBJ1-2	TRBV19	TGTGCCAGTAGTAACGGGAGCCAAAGGGGCTACACCTTC	CASSNGSQRGYTF
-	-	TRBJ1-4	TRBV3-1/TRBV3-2	TGTGCCAGCAGCCAACGTAGGACCGCTACCGGGGGACTGTTTTTT	CASSQRRTATGGLFF
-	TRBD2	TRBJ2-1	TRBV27	TGTGCCAGCAGAAGGCTAGCGGGGGCCGATAGCTCCTACAATGAGCAGTTCTTC	CASRRLAGADSSYNEQFF
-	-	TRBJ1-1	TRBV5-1	TGCGCCAGCAGAGATTTCTTACAGGGTGAAACTGAAGCTTTCTTT	CASRDFLQGETEAFF
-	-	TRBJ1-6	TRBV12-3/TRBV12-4	TGTGCCAGCAGTTTAGTGAGGGACTCACCCCTCCACTTT	CASSLVRDSPLHF
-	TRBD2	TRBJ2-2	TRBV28	TGTGCCAGCAGTTTACCGCGGGGGGTCTTTCGAAGCACCGGGGAGCTGTTTTTT	CASSLPRGVFRSTGELFF
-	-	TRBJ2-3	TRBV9	TGTGCCAGCAGCGCAAACCGGGACGGGTACACAGATACGCAGTATTTT	CASSANRDGYTDTQYF
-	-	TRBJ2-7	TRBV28	TGTGCCAGCAGTGTAATACCGGGCCTACCCTACGAGCAGTACTTC	CASSVIPGLPYEQYF
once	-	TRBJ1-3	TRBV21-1	TGTGCCAGCAGCAAGGGGGCAGGGTACCCGATAAGCTCTGGAAACACCATATATTTT	CASSKGAGYPISSGNTIYF
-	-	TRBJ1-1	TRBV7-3	TGTGCCAGCAGCTTAATGGTGGTCGGTGCGAACACTGAAGCTTTCTTT	CASSLMVVGANTEAFF